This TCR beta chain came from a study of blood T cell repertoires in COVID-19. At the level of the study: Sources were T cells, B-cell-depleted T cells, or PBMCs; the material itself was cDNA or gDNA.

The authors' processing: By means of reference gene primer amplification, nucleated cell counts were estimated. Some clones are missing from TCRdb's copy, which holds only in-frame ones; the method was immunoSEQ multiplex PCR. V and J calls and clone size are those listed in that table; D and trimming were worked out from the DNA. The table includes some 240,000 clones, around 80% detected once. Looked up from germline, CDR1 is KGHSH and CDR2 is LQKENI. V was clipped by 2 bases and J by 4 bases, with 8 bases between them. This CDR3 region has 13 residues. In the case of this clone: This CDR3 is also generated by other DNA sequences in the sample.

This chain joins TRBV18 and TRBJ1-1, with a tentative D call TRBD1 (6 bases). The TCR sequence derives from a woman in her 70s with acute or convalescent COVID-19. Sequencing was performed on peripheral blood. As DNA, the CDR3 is TGTGCCAGCTCACCAGAGACAGGCACTGAAGCTTTCTTT. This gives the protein CASSPETGTEAFF. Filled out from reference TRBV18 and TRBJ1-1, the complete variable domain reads NAGVMQNPRHLVRRRGQEARLRCSPMKGHSHVYWYRQLPEEGLKFMVYLQKENIIDESGMPKERFSAEFPKEGPSILRIQQVVRGDSAAYFCASSPETGTEAFFGQGTRLTVV.